These 9 T cell receptor beta chains were sequenced from one sample in a study of CD8 T cells in Susac syndrome. RNA in amounts of roughly 0.5 to 1 ug was reverse transcribed with random hexamers. TCRdb called the immunoSEQ multiplex PCR reads again in MiXCR, with one record for every CDR3 protein. The data show under 250,000 distinct CDR3 sequences, around 93% seen once. Sequencing was done on a sample of CD4+ T cells from PBMCs. These receptors originate from a human donor with multiple sclerosis.

This clonotype has more than one count but fewer than ten. The rearrangement uses TRBV5-5 and TRBJ2-5; no clear D gene. The germline V gene encodes CDR1 SGHKS and CDR2 YYEKEE (reference sequence). The V end lost 0 bases, the J end lost 4 bases, and 7 bases lay between the germline ends. The CDR3 totals 13 residues. This CDR3 reads CASSLAGRETQYF. CDR3 bases: TGTGCCAGCAGCTTGGCCGGCAGAGAGACCCAGTACTTC. Complete variable domain (other parts from reference TRBV5-5 and TRBJ2-5): DAGVTQSPTHLIKTRGQQVTLRCSPISGHKSVSWYQQVLGQGPQFIFQYYEKEERGRGNFPDRFSARQFPNYSSELNVNALLLGDSALYLCASSLAGRETQYFGPGTRLLVL.

V is TRBV27 and J is TRBJ2-3; 12 bases are shared with TRBD2. Germline V lookup: CDR1 MNHEY, CDR2 SMNVEV (reference sequence). This CDR3 has 16 residues. J gave up 5 bases and V 6 bases, and 9 bases lay outside the gene matches. CDR3 in amino acids: CASRSYLAGGRDTQYF. CDR3 DNA sequence: TGTGCCAGCAGATCCTACCTAGCGGGGGGGAGAGATACGCAGTATTTT.

The chain combines TRBV9 with TRBJ1-3; weak D call: TRBD1 (6 bases). Per the germline V gene, CDR1 is SGDLS and CDR2 is YYNGEE. V dropped 3 bases and J dropped 1 base, with 8 bases sitting between them. This CDR3 contains 14 residues. CDR3 residues: CASSGTVSGNTIYF. The CDR3 region has the DNA TGTGCCAGCAGCGGGACAGTTTCTGGAAACACCATATATTTT.

The genes are TRBV7-2 and TRBJ2-3, with D perhaps matching TRBD2 (6 bases). CDR1 SGHTA and CDR2 FQGNSA come from the germline V gene. CDR3 length: 14 residues. V was cut by 2 bases and J by 5 bases, with 11 bases left in between. The CDR3 DNA reads as TGTGCCAGCAGCTTACTGGCGGGAAGAGATACGCAGTATTTT. This codes for CASSLLAGRDTQYF.

This clonotype was detected only once. The chain is built from TRBV19 and TRBJ2-1; the match to TRBD2 covers 10 bases. The CDR3 contains 18 residues. Germline V gene data show CDR1 as LNHDA and CDR2 as SQIVND (reference sequence). Germline trimming cut 3 bases from V and 2 bases from J; bases unmatched to any gene: 10. The CDR3 loop reads CASSIGLAGARTYNEQFF. As DNA, the CDR3 is TGTGCCAGTAGTATTGGGCTAGCGGGAGCAAGAACCTACAATGAGCAGTTCTTC.

This clonotype has just one count. The CDR3 nucleotides read TGTGCCATCAGAAGGGACAGGGAAAGCCCCTACGAGCAGTACTTC. Translated: CAIRRDRESPYEQYF. The rearrangement uses TRBV10-3 and TRBJ2-7, with TRBD1 matching 9 bases. Germline CDR1 ENHRY, CDR2 SYGVKD. J gave up 2 bases and V 6 bases, and 8 bases lay outside the gene matches. This CDR3 contains 15 residues.

The chain employs TRBV30 and TRBJ1-4; 9 bases line up with TRBD1. The germline V gene has CDR1 GTSNPN and CDR2 SVGIG (reference sequence). V trimming: 2 bases; J trimming: 5 bases; junction bases outside the gene matches: 12. This CDR3 is 17 amino acids long. CDR3 sequence (DNA): TGTGCCTGGAGTACCCCCCGGCCGGACAGGGGAAATGAAAAACTGTTTTTT. Translation: CAWSTPRPDRGNEKLFF.

This sequence joins TRBV12-3 or TRBV12-4 and TRBJ2-1; 11 bases are a match to TRBD2. V was pared by 1 base and J by 10 bases, with 6 bases of the junction left unmatched. The CDR3 has 15 residues. This chain's CDR3 is CASSLVAGGLGEQFF. The CDR3 coding sequence is TGTGCCAGCAGTTTAGTAGCGGGGGGGCTCGGGGAGCAGTTCTTC.

The chain couples TRBV30 to TRBJ1-2; D is possibly TRBD1 (6 bases). Trimming pared 2 bases from V and 5 bases from J, leaving 15 bases between. The CDR3 has 14 residues. Germline V CDR1 and CDR2: GTSNPN, SVGIG (reference sequence). Here the CDR3 reads CAWSLGGRFYGYTF. In nucleotides, the CDR3 is TGTGCCTGGAGTTTAGGGGGGAGATTTTATGGCTACACCTTC.